These 5 T cell receptor beta chains were all obtained from the same sample, sequenced in a study of T cells in tumors after PD-1 blockade. TCRdb's table, derived via immunoSEQ multiplex PCR, lists solely in-frame clones and lacks some. The data contain roughly 47,000 clones, more than 70% of them singletons. This specimen consisted of PBMCs, obtained before anti-PD-1 treatment. The receptors come from a human donor with basal cell carcinoma.

This chain joins TRBV15 and TRBJ2-2; D possibly corresponds to TRBD1 (6 bases). The germline V gene encodes CDR1 LNHNV and CDR2 YYDKDF (reference sequence). V dropped 2 bases and J dropped 3 bases, with 13 bases sitting between them. The CDR3 is made up of 16 amino acids. Here the CDR3 reads CATSRSGAGDTGELFF. The CDR3 coding sequence is TGTGCCACCAGCAGATCAGGGGCAGGAGACACCGGGGAGCTGTTTTTT.

This chain joins TRBV6-5 and TRBJ2-1; the D is unclear. V gave up 0 bases and J gave up 4 bases, with 4 bases separating them. Germline CDR1 and CDR2: MNHEY and SVGAGI. The CDR3 covers 13 residues. CDR3 protein: CASSYSMYNEQFF. The CDR3 bases are TGTGCCAGCAGTTACTCGATGTACAATGAGCAGTTCTTC.

CDR3 amino acids: CSVSTSGGNIQYF. In DNA form, the CDR3 reads TGCAGCGTTTCGACTAGCGGGGGAAACATTCAGTACTTC. V gene TRBV29-1 combines with J gene TRBJ2-4; 12 nucleotides agree with TRBD2. CDR3 size: 13 residues. The V segment lost 5 bases and the J segment 6 bases; nucleotides outside the gene matches: 2. From germline, CDR1 is SQVTM and CDR2 ANQGSEA.

The chain couples TRBV18 to TRBJ2-7, with 10 bases identical to TRBD2. This CDR3 is built from 16 residues. V shed 3 bases, J shed 0 bases, and the junction held 5 bases outside the gene matches. Germline assignment: CDR1 KGHSH and CDR2 LQKENI. The CDR3 DNA sequence: TGTGCCAGCTCACCTTCACTAGCGGGAAGCTCCTACGAGCAGTACTTC. Encoded protein: CASSPSLAGSSYEQYF. Supplemented by reference TRBV18 and TRBJ2-7, the full variable domain reads NAGVMQNPRHLVRRRGQEARLRCSPMKGHSHVYWYRQLPEEGLKFMVYLQKENIIDESGMPKERFSAEFPKEGPSILRIQQVVRGDSAAYFCASSPSLAGSSYEQYFGPGTRLTVT.

The chain is built from TRBV28 and TRBJ2-3; D remains ambiguous. This CDR3 contains 13 residues. The germline V and J ends were trimmed by 3 bases and 6 bases, with 10 bases remaining between them. Per germline, CDR1 MDHEN and CDR2 SYDVKM. CDR3 DNA: TGTGCCAGCAGTTTGCCGCGACCGGATACGCAGTATTTT. This codes for CASSLPRPDTQYF.